The sample holds one count of the clone carrying this TCR beta chain. Its antigen is as yet unknown. This sample is part of a study of CD8+ T cells in alopecia areata. Study-level information: Scoring treated patients' severity relied on the percentage of scalp area affected. General observations from the study: It was less clear whether patients shared TCRs than it was in mice, possibly because of HLA. For lesional scalp, especially alopecia totalis/universalis, clonality was higher than in normal scalp.

Sample treatment: oral pan-JAK inhibitor, 5-10 mg twice daily. Trimming took 4 bases from V and 3 from J, leaving 9 bases between them. The germline V gene has CDR1 SNHLY and CDR2 FYNNEI. The CDR3 runs 13 residues. Extraction and reverse transcription of RNA yielded cDNA as the sequencing template. Assay used: immunoSEQ multiplex PCR; TCRdb lists only in-frame clones, some missing. This table holds 150,000 to 200,000 clones, around 60% found once. This chain joins TRBV2 and TRBJ1-1; D gene ambiguous. Material: CD4+ T cells sorted from blood, obtained at roughly week 49, from a patient treated with tofacitinib. The TCR originated in a human donor with alopecia areata. Written as DNA, the CDR3 is TGTGCCAGCAGTGGTGGCGGTGACACTGAAGCTTTCTTT. It translates to CASSGGGDTEAFF.